The entry below describes one T cell receptor (beta chain). Its antigen is not known. The data were produced by immunoSEQ multiplex PCR, yet TCRdb's version contains in-frame clones alone and is incomplete. Of approximately 70,000 clones in the sample, just under 95% were seen once. The entry originates in a study of cytomegalovirus exposure and HLA in healthy donors. Overall study findings and caveats: Most TCR sequences were seen very rarely across donors, but some public TCRs occurred in many. Within the 130 or so validation repertoires, first-cohort TCR clusters tended to co-occur, according to a later analysis.

While the first cohort had around 700 subjects, the donors belonged to the separate validation cohort of about 120 subjects. V lost 5 bases to trimming and J lost 11 bases, with 25 bases between them. In germline, CDR1 is SGHVS, CDR2 FQNEAQ. CDR3 size: 16 residues. The TCR originated in a woman aged 18-35 years in good health and CMV-seropositive. Input material: PBMCs. The chain has TRBV7-8 and TRBJ1-5; D may be TRBD1 (6 bases). The DNA of the CDR3 is TGTGCCAGCAGCCTACTCCGAACAGGGCGTAGGAGAGCCCAGCATTTT. Protein sequence: CASSLLRTGRRRAQHF.